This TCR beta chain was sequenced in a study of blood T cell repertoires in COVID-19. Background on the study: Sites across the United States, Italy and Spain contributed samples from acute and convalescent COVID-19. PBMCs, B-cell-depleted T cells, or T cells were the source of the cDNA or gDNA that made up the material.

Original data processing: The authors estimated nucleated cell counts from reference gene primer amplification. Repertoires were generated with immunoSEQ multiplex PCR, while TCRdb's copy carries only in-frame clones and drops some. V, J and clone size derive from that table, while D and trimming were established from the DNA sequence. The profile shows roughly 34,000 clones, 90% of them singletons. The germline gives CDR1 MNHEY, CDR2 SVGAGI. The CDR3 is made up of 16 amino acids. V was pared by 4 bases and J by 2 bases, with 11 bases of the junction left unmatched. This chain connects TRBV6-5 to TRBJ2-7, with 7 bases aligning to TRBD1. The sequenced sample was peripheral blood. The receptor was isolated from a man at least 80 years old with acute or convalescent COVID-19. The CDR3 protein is CASSFRISGTAYEQYF. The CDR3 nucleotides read TGTGCCAGCAGTTTCCGCATCTCCGGGACAGCCTACGAGCAGTACTTC.